This T cell receptor beta chain appears in the sequencing data of a study of blood T cell repertoires in COVID-19. Study-wide context: COVID-19 samples, acute and convalescent, were from the United States, Italy and Spain. PBMCs, B-cell-depleted T cells, or T cells provided the cDNA or gDNA that made up the material.

Original processing methods: Amplification with reference gene primers provided the estimates of nucleated cell counts. The table came from immunoSEQ multiplex PCR; TCRdb's copy has only in-frame clones and leaves some out. From that table come the V and J calls and clone size; the DNA was used to work out D and trimming. The sample lists fewer than 130,000 clones, just over 75% occurring once. CDR3 length: 13 residues. V lost 0 bases and J 4 bases, leaving 7 bases between the germline ends. CDR1 and CDR2 (germline): SGHDT, YYEEEE. The sequenced sample was peripheral blood. The clonotype originates from a woman older than 75 with acute or convalescent COVID-19. This chain joins TRBV5-6 and TRBJ1-2, with D unclear. The CDR3 DNA is TGTGCCAGCAGCTTGGACAGTCGCTATGGCTACACCTTC. Translation gives CASSLDSRYGYTF.